The rows below give T cell receptor beta chains drawn from one sample of a study of T cells in Graves' hyperthyroidism and ophthalmopathy. TCRdb redid the calling of the multiplex PCR reads with MiXCR, one entry per CDR3 protein. This sample has 500,000 to 650,000 distinct CDR3 sequences, with around 43% found just once. The sequencing sample was made of peripheral blood or thyroid tissue (not recorded which). These TCRs come from an adult woman with Graves' disease, either hyperthyroidism or ophthalmopathy (not recorded which). Each CDR3 is given without its conserved first and last residue. The order of the fields is V gene, J gene, CDR3 protein.

TRBV7-3,TRBJ2-1,ASSPRQGVDEQF
TRBV2,TRBJ1-1,ASSFSAGEMNTEAF
TRBV15,TRBJ1-1,ATSREGRPEAF
TRBV6-5,TRBJ1-1,ASSWINRRNEAF
TRBV10-2,TRBJ1-5,ASSVQGASNQPQH
TRBV10-3,TRBJ2-2,AIRPDRGLPGELF
TRBV29-1,TRBJ1-1,SVDGVWDVMNTEAF
TRBV30,TRBJ1-5,AWSGGGVQPQH
TRBV19,TRBJ1-6,ASSLQGATNSPLH
TRBV10-3,TRBJ1-3,AIHGLSGNTIY
TRBV29-1,TRBJ1-2,SVALGQGFIYGYT
TRBV20-1,TRBJ1-2,SALTLNTSGDDGYT
TRBV19,TRBJ1-1,ASSIVRGVRDTEAF
TRBV19,TRBJ1-5,ASREPGQGAGWGQPQH
TRBV7-9,TRBJ1-1,ASSPLGGDPEAF
TRBV10-3,TRBJ2-7,AISEADSYEQY
TRBV12-3/TRBV12-4,TRBJ1-2,ASRHPGVDYGYT
TRBV6-2/TRBV6-3,TRBJ2-5,ASSSGVYQETQY
TRBV20-1,TRBJ1-5,SGGQVKPQH
TRBV6-6,TRBJ1-3,ASRPTGSGGNTIY
TRBV2,TRBJ2-6,ASSGDLAGANVLT
TRBV19,TRBJ1-1,ASSIDPPGRAEAF
TRBV10-3,TRBJ1-1,AISEGLWGTEAF